The sequence of this T cell receptor beta chain was determined in a study of CD8 T cells in ankylosing spondylitis. Germline CDR1 DFQATT, CDR2 SNEGSKA (reference sequence). J was trimmed by 4 bases and V by 7 bases; bases with no gene match: 10. The CDR3 consists of 14 residues. Study-wide results and caveats: Ankylosing spondylitis blood appeared to carry a characteristic TCR beta motif of several highly homologous variants.

A word on this clonotype: Its antigen is not identified.

5'-RACE, quantitative and with molecular barcodes, yielded the TCR beta libraries. A single record per CDR3 protein comes from TCRdb applying MiXCR to the 5' RACE reads. The data hold over 700,000 distinct CDR3 sequences, with about 20% observed a single time. The chain has TRBV20-1 and TRBJ2-3; 8 bases are a match to TRBD2. The sample was blood, either unsorted or a sorted T cell fraction (not recorded which). The clonotype comes from a male donor with ankylosing spondylitis. For the CDR3, the DNA is TGCAGTGTTACTAGCGGACACGGGGCAGATACGCAGTATTTT. It translates to CSVTSGHGADTQYF.